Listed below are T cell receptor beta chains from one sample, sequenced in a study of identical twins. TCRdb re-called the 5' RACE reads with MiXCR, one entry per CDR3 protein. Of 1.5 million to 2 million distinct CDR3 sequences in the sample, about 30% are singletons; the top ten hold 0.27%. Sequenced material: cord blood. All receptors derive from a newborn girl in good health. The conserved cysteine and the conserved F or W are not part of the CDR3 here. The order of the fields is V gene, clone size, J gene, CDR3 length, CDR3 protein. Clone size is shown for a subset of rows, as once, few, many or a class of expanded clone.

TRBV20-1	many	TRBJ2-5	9	SASPRETQY
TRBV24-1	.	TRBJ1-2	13	ATSDSGKPNYGYT
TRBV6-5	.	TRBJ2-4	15	ASSYSMGGPLKNIQY
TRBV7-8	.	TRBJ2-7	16	ASSFLSSISGGQHEQY
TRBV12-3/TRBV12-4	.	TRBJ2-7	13	ASSLARQNSYEQY
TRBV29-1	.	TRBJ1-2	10	SVTALDYGYT
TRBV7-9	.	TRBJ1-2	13	ASSLIGKTFYGYT
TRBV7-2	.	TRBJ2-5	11	ASSLTSPETQY
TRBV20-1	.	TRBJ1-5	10	SATTGLEPQH
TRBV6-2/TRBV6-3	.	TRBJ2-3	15	ASSYSPIALFTDTQY
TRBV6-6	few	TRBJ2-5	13	ASSTQGLVQETQY
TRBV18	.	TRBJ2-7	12	ASSQNRESWEQY
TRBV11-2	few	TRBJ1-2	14	ASSLDPGGAQYGYT
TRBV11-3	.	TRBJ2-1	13	ASSLGFDWNNEQF
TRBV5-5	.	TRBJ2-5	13	ASSARGRYQETQY
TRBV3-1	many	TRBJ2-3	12	ASSQLAGADTQY
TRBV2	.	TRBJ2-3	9	ASSAAGTQY